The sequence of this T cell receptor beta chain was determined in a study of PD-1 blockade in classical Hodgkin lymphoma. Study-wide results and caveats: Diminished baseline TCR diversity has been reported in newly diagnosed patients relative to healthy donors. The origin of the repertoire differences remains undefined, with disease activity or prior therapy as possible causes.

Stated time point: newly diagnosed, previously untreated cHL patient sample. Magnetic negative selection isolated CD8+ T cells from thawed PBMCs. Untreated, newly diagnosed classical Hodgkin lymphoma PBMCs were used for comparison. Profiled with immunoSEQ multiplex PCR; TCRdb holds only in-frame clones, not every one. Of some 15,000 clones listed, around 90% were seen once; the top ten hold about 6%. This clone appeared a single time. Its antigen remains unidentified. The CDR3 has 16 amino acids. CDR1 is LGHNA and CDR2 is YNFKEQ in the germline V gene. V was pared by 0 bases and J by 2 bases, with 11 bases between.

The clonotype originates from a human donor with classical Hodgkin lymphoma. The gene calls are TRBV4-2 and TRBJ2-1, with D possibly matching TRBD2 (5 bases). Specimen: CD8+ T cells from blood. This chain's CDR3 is CASSQDPFGAYNEQFF. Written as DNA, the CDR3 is TGTGCCAGCAGCCAAGACCCCTTCGGGGCCTACAATGAGCAGTTCTTC.